This record covers a single T cell receptor (beta chain). What it binds is unknown. This record comes from a study of T cells after yellow fever vaccination. The study's findings and limits: The secondary response was weaker, and its peak arrived faster, on day 5 versus 15. Booster samples showed a return of most primary-vaccination clones (around 96% CD4, 80% to 90% CD8).

The CDR3 sequence is 13 residues long. The germline V and J ends were trimmed by 4 bases and 8 bases, with 12 bases remaining between them. Germline V gene lookup returns CDR1 LNHDA and CDR2 SQIVND (reference sequence). It was through 5'RACE template switching that TCR cDNA was made, with a universal primer site and UMIs added. MiXCR, applied by TCRdb to the 5' RACE reads, yields one record per CDR3 protein. The sample lists 280,000 or so distinct CDR3 sequences, around 10% occurring once. The material was CD4+ T cells sorted from PBMCs, obtained 5 days after the yellow fever booster vaccination. The chain joins TRBV19 to TRBJ2-4; TRBD2 might be the D (5 bases). The receptor was derived from a man aged 18 to 29 who received the YFV17D yellow fever vaccine. The CDR3 DNA follows: TGTGCCAGTAGTAACACGCGGGCGGACATTCAGTACTTC. Residues: CASSNTRADIQYF.